Shown below are 31 T cell receptor beta chains from a single sample sequenced in a study of CXCR3-negative and CXCR3-positive naive CD8 T cells. Study observations and caveats: More hydrophobic TRB CDR3s occurred in CXCR3-positive than in CXCR3-negative naive cells.

Antigens for these TCRs are unknown. UMI-labeled TRB cDNA libraries were prepared by 5' RACE. No DNA is given; TCRdb re-called the 5' RACE reads and lists each CDR3 protein once. The repertoire table contains around 63,000 distinct CDR3 sequences. Sequenced material: naive CXCR3+ CD8+ T cells from blood. The subset denotes: CD45RO-CCR7+CD27+CD95- naive CD8+ T cells expressing CXCR3 (TNR3+). The receptors derive from a human donor in good health. Some clones in this sample may be carry-over from other donors' samples.

The chain uses TRBV29-1 and TRBJ2-5; lacking DNA, the TRBD1 call made by TCRdb goes unchecked. The CDR3 contains 14 residues. The germline CDR1 and CDR2 sequences are SQVTM and ANQGSEA. The CDR3 reads CSVDGTGGQETQYF.

By frequency, this clonotype is medium-sized. The chain uses TRBV25-1 and TRBJ1-2. The CDR3 runs 13 residues. From germline, CDR1 is MGHDK and CDR2 SYGVNS. This chain's CDR3 is CASSATENYGYTF.

The gene calls are TRBV6-4 and TRBJ2-7; the TCRdb D gene call, TRBD1, has no DNA to confirm it. The length of the CDR3 is 13 residues. Per the germline V gene, CDR1 is MRHNA and CDR2 is SNTAGT. This CDR3 reads CASSGDPRGEQYF.

The genes are TRBV6-5 and TRBJ2-2; TCRdb designates TRBD2, a call that cannot be tested without DNA. The CDR3 is made up of 15 amino acids. The germline V gene encodes CDR1 MNHEY and CDR2 SVGAGI. The CDR3 loop is CASAQGPEGTGELFF.

The chain has TRBV5-1 and TRBJ2-1; TCRdb outputs TRBD2, but without DNA this stays unchecked. The CDR3 is made up of 14 amino acids. The germline gives CDR1 SGHRS, CDR2 YFSETQ. The CDR3 here is CASSTGLGSNEQFF.

The chain carries TRBV29-1 and TRBJ2-7; TCRdb's assignment of TRBD1 cannot be checked, as there is no DNA. The CDR3 totals 15 residues. Germline V CDR1 and CDR2: SQVTM, ANQGSEA. The CDR3 protein is CSVEKGTGGAYEQYF.

The chain carries TRBV14 and TRBJ2-5; TCRdb outputs TRBD2, but without DNA this stays unchecked. This CDR3 has 15 residues. In germline, CDR1 is SGHDN, CDR2 FVKESK. The CDR3 loop reads CASSLGLAGVETQYF.

V gene TRBV12-3 or TRBV12-4 combines with J gene TRBJ2-2; TCRdb selects TRBD2, and the lack of DNA leaves this call unchecked. This CDR3 comprises 16 residues. CDR3: CASSFIPGGETGELFF.

Here the CDR3 reads CASSPTSNTEAFF. The chain has TRBV9 and TRBJ1-1. Germline CDR1 SGDLS, CDR2 YYNGEE. CDR3 length equals 13 residues.

The J gene is TRBJ2-7, the V gene TRBV4-1; without DNA, the TCRdb call of TRBD2 cannot be checked. CDR3 length equals 13 residues. CDR1 and CDR2 (germline): MGHRA, YSYEKL. The CDR3 sequence is CASSPAFGGEQYF.

This rearrangement joins TRBV12-3 or TRBV12-4 to TRBJ1-4; TCRdb selects TRBD1, and the lack of DNA leaves this call unchecked. This CDR3 comprises 12 residues. The CDR3 region is CASSYSDRELFF.

The CDR3 sequence: CSVDRGADTQYF. The rearrangement uses TRBV29-1 and TRBJ2-3; TCRdb designates TRBD1, a call that cannot be tested without DNA. This CDR3 region has 12 residues. The germline gives CDR1 SQVTM, CDR2 ANQGSEA.

J is TRBJ2-1 and V is TRBV29-1. The CDR3 spans 14 residues. CDR1 and CDR2 from the germline V gene are SQVTM and ANQGSEA. CDR3 protein: CSVENGWEIHEQFF.

V and J are TRBV19 and TRBJ2-1. CDR1 and CDR2 (germline): LNHDA, SQIVND (reference sequence). This CDR3 spans 13 amino acids. CDR3 residues: CASMSGLYNEQFF.

The chain employs TRBV29-1 and TRBJ2-5; TCRdb indicates TRBD1, and absent DNA this call remains unverified. The CDR3 is made up of 14 amino acids. Germline V lookup: CDR1 SQVTM, CDR2 ANQGSEA. CDR3 amino acids: CSVEDVGGQETQYF. The full variable domain, rest sourced from reference TRBV29-1 and TRBJ2-5, is SAVISQKPSRDICQRGTSLTIQCQVDSQVTMMFWYRQQPGQSLTLIATANQGSEATYESGFVIDKFPISRPNLTFSTLTVSNMSPEDSSIYLCSVEDVGGQETQYFGPGTRLLVL.

V usage is TRBV7-9 and J usage is TRBJ2-7; absent DNA, TCRdb's TRBD1 call cannot be checked. Germline V gene data show CDR1 as SEHNR and CDR2 as FQNEAQ (reference sequence). The CDR3 has 16 residues. CDR3 residues: CASSLAAGDTSYEQYF.

The rearrangement links TRBV2 to TRBJ2-5; lacking DNA, the TRBD1 call made by TCRdb goes unchecked. Germline loops: CDR1 SNHLY, CDR2 FYNNEI. The CDR3 is made up of 15 amino acids. CDR3 sequence: CASSEGQGAARTQYF.

The chain is built from TRBV28 and TRBJ2-7; the TCRdb D gene call, TRBD1, has no DNA to confirm it. In germline, CDR1 is MDHEN, CDR2 SYDVKM. This CDR3 contains 12 residues. This CDR3 reads CASSPGGYLEYF.

The CDR3 region is CASSPARTENSPLHF. The rearrangement links TRBV4-3 to TRBJ1-6; TCRdb gives TRBD1 as the D gene, but with no DNA this cannot be confirmed. This CDR3 region has 15 residues. Germline V gene sequence: CDR1 LGHNA, CDR2 YSLEER.

The V call is TRBV5-1, the J call TRBJ2-7; TCRdb reports TRBD2, a call that lacks DNA to check it against. This CDR3 region has 14 residues. In germline, CDR1 is SGHRS, CDR2 YFSETQ. CDR3 region: CASSLYSGAYEQYF.

J is TRBJ1-1 and V is TRBV15; the D call of TRBD1 rests on TCRdb alone, since no DNA is present to check it. The CDR3 contains 19 residues. CDR1 is LNHNV, CDR2 YYDKDF, per germline (reference sequence). The chain's CDR3 is CATSRDWGTWGSANTEAFF.

The chain employs TRBV4-3 and TRBJ1-3. Germline values: CDR1 LGHNA, CDR2 YSLEER. The CDR3 runs to 14 residues. This CDR3 is CASSQDFGSVTIYF.

V and J are TRBV20-1 and TRBJ2-7. CDR3 length: 13 residues. The germline CDR1 and CDR2 sequences are DFQATT and SNEGSKA (reference sequence). The CDR3 protein is CSARAGYSYEQYF.

This chain links TRBV20-1 with TRBJ2-1. CDR1 and CDR2 from the germline V gene are DFQATT and SNEGSKA (reference sequence). The CDR3 covers 16 residues. Here the CDR3 reads CSAEQPQSNSYNEQLF.

The chain recombines TRBV20-1 with TRBJ2-2. Germline CDR1 reads DFQATT; CDR2 reads SNEGSKA (reference sequence). This CDR3 region has 12 residues. Here the CDR3 reads CSASPNTGELFF.

The chain combines TRBV15 with TRBJ2-7. CDR1 LNHNV and CDR2 YYDKDF come from the germline V gene (reference sequence). The CDR3 consists of 14 residues. CDR3: CATRKEASTYEQYF. Drawing the rest from reference TRBV15 and TRBJ2-7, the complete variable domain is DAMVIQNPRYQVTQFGKPVTLSCSQTLNHNVMYWYQQKSSQAPKLLFHYYDKDFNNEADTPDNFQSRRPNTSFCFLDIRSPGLGDTAMYLCATRKEASTYEQYFGPGTRLTVT.

The chain combines TRBV7-2 with TRBJ2-2. Looked up from germline, CDR1 is SGHTA and CDR2 is FQGNSA. The CDR3 has 13 amino acids. The CDR3 here is CASSLEFGGELFF.

J is TRBJ1-5 and V is TRBV7-8. This CDR3 region has 14 residues. The germline CDR1 and CDR2 sequences are SGHVS and FQNEAQ. CDR3 sequence: CASRDDAGNQPQHF.

V is TRBV7-9 and J is TRBJ1-1. The length of the CDR3 is 15 residues. Germline V gene sequence: CDR1 SEHNR, CDR2 FQNEAQ (reference sequence). CDR3: CASSSSQGLGTEAFF.

The J gene is TRBJ2-1, the V gene TRBV6-5; as DNA is missing, the TRBD1 call by TCRdb cannot be tested. Germline V gives CDR1 MNHEY, CDR2 SVGAGI. The CDR3 loop spans 15 amino acids. The CDR3 protein is CASREQGFSYNEQFF.

The CDR3 loop reads CASSLFGGGASSEQFF. The chain combines TRBV5-4 with TRBJ2-1; without DNA, the TCRdb call of TRBD1 cannot be checked. Germline values: CDR1 SGHNT, CDR2 YYREEE (reference sequence). The CDR3 runs to 16 residues.